This T cell receptor beta chain is drawn from a study of shared clonotypes between healthy human individuals. Study background: Per donor, three plates held CD4 naive cells, three held CD4 memory, two held CD8 naive and one held CD8 memory. Points from the study as a whole: Clonotypes which were not shared had lower generation probabilities than clonotypes that all four donors shared.

Genomic DNA belonging to each subset was distributed in equal measure over several immunoSEQ plates. Per the authors' pipeline: As immunoSEQ supplied junction-only sequences (without quality scores), filtering differed. Method: immunoSEQ multiplex PCR; TCRdb's copy keeps in-frame clones and lacks some. The V and J calls and clone size were taken over from that table, and D and trimming were inferred from the DNA. The table records about 2 million clones, about 95% of them present only once. Trimming shortened V by 1 base and J by 4 bases, and 8 bases separated the two germline ends. This CDR3 is built from 14 residues. CDR1 and CDR2 (germline): SGDLS, YYNGEE. As for this clone: Its specificity is not known.

Cells designated naive CD8 were CD45RO-negative and were positively selected for CCR7, with terminally differentiated effector memory CD45RA+ cells excluded. The sequence came from a man younger than 35 in good health. Sequences were obtained from naive CD8+ T cells sorted from blood. This chain uses TRBV9 with TRBJ2-2; D call uncertain. The CDR3: CASSVLTGTGELFF. Here the CDR3 DNA reads TGTGCCAGCAGCGTATTAACTGGCACCGGGGAGCTGTTTTTT.